The sequence of this TCR beta chain was determined in a study of T cell responses to AZD1222 COVID-19 vaccine. This clone occurred once. Assay used: immunoSEQ multiplex PCR; TCRdb lists only in-frame clones, some missing. The sample holds roughly 150,000 clones, roughly 90% seen once. This clonotype originated in an adult who received the AZD1222 COVID-19 vaccine. Material: peripheral blood, obtained 28 days after the second AZD1222 dose.

In DNA form, the CDR3 reads TGTGCCAGCAGTCCGACACGAAAAACTGAAGCTTTCTTT. Translation gives CASSPTRKTEAFF. The genes are TRBV7-2 and TRBJ1-1; D call uncertain. CDR1 is SGHTA and CDR2 is FQGNSA in the germline V gene. There are 13 residues in the CDR3. The V end lost 6 bases, the J end lost 5 bases, and 13 bases lay between the germline ends. The full variable domain, with the rest looked up from reference TRBV7-2 and TRBJ1-1, is GAGVSQSPSNKVTEKGKDVELRCDPISGHTALYWYRQSLGQGLEFLIYFQGNSAPDKSGLPSDRFSAERTGGSVSTLTIQRTQQEDSAVYLCASSPTRKTEAFFGQGTRLTVV.